These 20 T cell receptor beta chains came from one sample sequenced in a study of shared clonotypes between healthy human individuals. The table came from immunoSEQ multiplex PCR; TCRdb's copy has only in-frame clones and leaves some out. The sample includes roughly 700,000 clones, about 74% seen only once; the top ten take approximately 1.8%. Sample: memory CD4+ T cells sorted from blood. Indicated subset: CD45RA-negative fraction. These receptors originate from a woman aged 25 to 39 in good health.

The gene calls are TRBV28 and TRBJ1-2, with TRBD1 identical over 11 bases. CDR1 and CDR2 (germline): MDHEN, SYDVKM. CDR3 length equals 16 residues. V trimming: 6 bases; J trimming: 7 bases; junction bases outside the gene matches: 13. The CDR3 nucleotides are TGTGCCAGCAGGCATTCCGTAGGACAGGGGGCTTCTGGCTACACCTTC. Amino acids: CASRHSVGQGASGYTF.

The chain joins TRBV6-1 to TRBJ2-3, with TRBD2 identical over 8 bases. Germline values: CDR1 MNHNS, CDR2 SASEGT. Trimming took 7 bases from V and 8 from J; bases not matched to a gene: 11. The CDR3 runs to 14 residues. The CDR3 coding sequence is TGTGCCAGCACGGCTACTAGCGGCCGCTCTACGCAGTATTTT. Protein: CASTATSGRSTQYF.

The chain joins TRBV7-2 to TRBJ2-5; 7 nucleotides agree with TRBD2. Gene TRBJ2-7 matches the end of the DNA better, so the J call may be wrong. Germline CDR1 is SGHTA and CDR2 is FQGNSA. The CDR3 runs 14 residues. DNA of the CDR3: TGTGCCAGCACCCCCAAGCGGGGAACCTACGAGCAGTACTTC. This sequence encodes CASTPKRGTYEQYF.

This chain uses TRBV5-1 with TRBJ2-7; TRBD2 aligns across 13 bases. The CDR3 totals 16 residues. CDR1 and CDR2 from the germline V gene are SGHRS and YFSETQ. After removal of 5 bases from V and 0 bases from J, the junction contained 5 bases not matched to a gene. CDR3 DNA sequence: TGCGCCAGCAGACCGACTAGCGGGAGGCTCTCCTACGAGCAGTACTTC. Amino acids: CASRPTSGRLSYEQYF.

Regarding this clone: The same CDR3 can be traced to other DNA sequences in this sample. The chain joins TRBV20-1 to TRBJ2-1, with D tentatively TRBD1 (5 bases). V gave up 5 bases and J gave up 6 bases, with 8 bases separating them. The CDR3 consists of 11 residues. The germline gives CDR1 DFQATT, CDR2 SNEGSKA (reference sequence). This chain's CDR3 is CSAAGPNEQFF. Here the CDR3 DNA reads TGCAGTGCTGCAGGGCCCAATGAGCAGTTCTTC.

CDR3 DNA sequence: TGTGCCAGCAGCGGCGGGGGGGTTAAAAGCGGGAGTAAGTACTTC. Protein: CASSGGGVKSGSKYF. The chain combines TRBV5-8 with TRBJ2-7; 9 bases agree with TRBD2. The germline V gene encodes CDR1 SGHTS and CDR2 YDEGEE. V lost 4 bases and J lost 11; bases outside the gene matches: 16. The CDR3 runs to 15 residues.

V usage is TRBV7-9 and J usage is TRBJ1-2; TRBD1 might be the D (6 bases). Trimming shortened V by 5 bases and J by 8 bases, and 18 bases separated the two germline ends. Germline CDR1 SEHNR, CDR2 FQNEAQ (reference sequence). CDR3 length: 14 residues. CDR3 residues: CASSPPTGLWGYTF. As DNA, the CDR3 is TGTGCCAGCAGCCCTCCAACAGGGTTGTGGGGCTACACCTTC.

This chain links TRBV6-1 with TRBJ1-2; 8 bases agree with TRBD1. This CDR3 is built from 13 residues. V lost 7 bases and J lost 2; bases outside the gene matches: 3. The germline CDR1 and CDR2 sequences are MNHNS and SASEGT. CDR3 region: CASTRTGNYGYTF. CDR3 DNA sequence: TGTGCCAGCACCCGGACAGGGAACTATGGCTACACCTTC.

This clone was found many times. Within the sample, other DNA sequences also encode this same CDR3. The chain recombines TRBV10-3 with TRBJ1-5; D might be TRBD1 (5 bases). Trimming pared 3 bases from V and 3 bases from J, leaving 15 bases between. Germline assignment: CDR1 ENHRY and CDR2 SYGVKD. The CDR3 spans 16 residues. The DNA for the CDR3 is TGTGCCATCAGTGAAGGGGTTGGGGGGAACAATCAGCCCCAGCATTTT. This gives the protein CAISEGVGGNNQPQHF.

The chain employs TRBV28 and TRBJ2-7; no clear D gene. Looked up from germline, CDR1 is MDHEN and CDR2 is SYDVKM. This CDR3 is 12 amino acids long. V lost 6 bases to trimming and J lost 0 bases, with 6 bases between them. CDR3 DNA sequence: TGTGCCAGCAGGAAGACCTCCTACGAGCAGTACTTC. As protein: CASRKTSYEQYF.

The J gene is TRBJ2-3, the V gene TRBV11-1; D is perhaps TRBD1 or TRBD2 (5 bases each). This CDR3 has 15 residues. Germline values: CDR1 SGHAT, CDR2 FQDESV (reference sequence). Trimming left V 2 bases short and J 2 bases short, with 11 bases between. The CDR3 is CASSLRDHNTDTQYF. CDR3 nucleotides: TGTGCCAGCAGCTTACGGGACCATAACACAGATACGCAGTATTTT.

Comment on this clone: This same CDR3 is encoded by further DNA sequences in the sample. This chain uses TRBV2 with TRBJ2-2, with TRBD1 matching over 8 bases. The CDR3 is 15 residues long. V was clipped by 5 bases and J by 4 bases; unmatched bases: 6. The germline V gene has CDR1 SNHLY and CDR2 FYNNEI. The CDR3 reads CASSSGQGGTGELFF. CDR3 in DNA: TGTGCCAGCAGTTCCGGACAGGGAGGCACCGGGGAGCTGTTTTTT.

This clone appeared once. This chain uses TRBV5-4 with TRBJ2-3, with a weak D call TRBD2 (6 bases). The CDR3 has 14 residues. Trimming took off 3 bases at V and 0 bases at J, with 8 bases between the two ends. Germline CDR1 is SGHNT and CDR2 is YYREEE (reference sequence). The DNA of the CDR3 is TGTGCCAGCAGCTCTAGCGCTAGCACAGATACGCAGTATTTT. This translates into CASSSSASTDTQYF.

Points on this clone: Possible read error: a much larger clone is one base away. The chain recombines TRBV11-2 with TRBJ1-2; D not resolved. Trimming removed 0 bases from V and 3 bases from J, with 2 bases in between. Germline values: CDR1 SGHAT, CDR2 FQNNGV. The CDR3 has 12 amino acids. The CDR3 sequence is CASSLEDYGYTF. CDR3 sequence (DNA): TGTGCCAGCAGCTTAGAGGACTATGGCTACACCTTC. Full variable domain (outside the CDR3, taken from reference TRBV11-2 and TRBJ1-2): EAGVAQSPRYKIIEKRQSVAFWCNPISGHATLYWYQQILGQGPKLLIQFQNNGVVDDSQLPKDRFSAERLKGVDSTLKIQPAKLEDSAVYLCASSLEDYGYTFGSGTRLTVV.

The chain recombines TRBV7-6 with TRBJ2-5; D may match TRBD1 or TRBD2 (5 bases each). Deletions cut 5 bases from V and 5 bases from J, with 24 bases between. Germline loops: CDR1 SGHVS, CDR2 FNYEAQ. The CDR3 spans 17 residues. CDR3 coding DNA: TGTGCCAGCAGCCGACAATCGGGAACAGGACTGGCGGAGACCCAGTACTTC. It translates to CASSRQSGTGLAETQYF. Filled out from reference TRBV7-6 and TRBJ2-5, the complete variable domain reads GAGVSQSPRYKVTKRGQDVALRCDPISGHVSLYWYRQALGQGPEFLTYFNYEAQQDKSGLPNDRFSAERPEGSISTLTIQRTEQRDSAMYRCASSRQSGTGLAETQYFGPGTRLLVL.

The chain is built from TRBV11-3 and TRBJ2-1; 9 bases map to TRBD2. Germline assignment: CDR1 SGHNT and CDR2 YENEEA. The CDR3 has 15 amino acids. The J segment lost 3 bases and the V segment lost 1 base, leaving 1 base of the junction unmatched. The CDR3 DNA follows: TGTGCCAGCAGCTTAGGTAGCGGGAGCTACAATGAGCAGTTCTTC. Amino acids: CASSLGSGSYNEQFF.

Concerning this clone itself: The same CDR3 is also encoded by other DNA sequences in this sample. The chain combines TRBV28 with TRBJ2-5; D assignment may be TRBD1 or TRBD2 (5 bases each). The germline V gene has CDR1 MDHEN and CDR2 SYDVKM. This CDR3 has 15 residues. V was clipped by 3 bases and J by 2 bases, with 13 bases between them. CDR3 residues: CASSFSGRLQETQYF. DNA of the CDR3: TGTGCCAGCAGTTTTTCGGGACGCTTACAAGAGACCCAGTACTTC.

This chain joins TRBV27 and TRBJ2-3; 7 bases map to TRBD2. With V trimmed by 6 bases and J by 2 bases, 11 bases remained unmatched. This CDR3 comprises 16 residues. From germline, CDR1 is MNHEY and CDR2 SMNVEV (reference sequence). CDR3 loop: CASRSRGTTITDTQYF. The DNA of the CDR3 is TGTGCCAGCAGAAGTAGAGGGACTACAATCACAGATACGCAGTATTTT.

V is TRBV10-3 and J is TRBJ2-3, with 7 positions matching TRBD2. CDR3 length: 17 residues. Germline CDR1 ENHRY, CDR2 SYGVKD. V was pared by 4 bases and J by 0 bases, with 10 bases of the junction left unmatched. DNA of the CDR3: TGTGCCATCAGTGGAGGACCGCTAGCGGCTAGCACAGATACGCAGTATTTT. Translation gives CAISGGPLAASTDTQYF.

The chain combines TRBV11-2 with TRBJ2-7; weak D call: TRBD2 (6 bases). The CDR3 is 13 amino acids. Germline values: CDR1 SGHAT, CDR2 FQNNGV. V gave up 3 bases and J gave up 6 bases, with 12 bases separating them. CDR3 in DNA: TGTGCCAGCAGCTTTGGGGACTTACGCGAGCAGTACTTC. Amino acid sequence: CASSFGDLREQYF.